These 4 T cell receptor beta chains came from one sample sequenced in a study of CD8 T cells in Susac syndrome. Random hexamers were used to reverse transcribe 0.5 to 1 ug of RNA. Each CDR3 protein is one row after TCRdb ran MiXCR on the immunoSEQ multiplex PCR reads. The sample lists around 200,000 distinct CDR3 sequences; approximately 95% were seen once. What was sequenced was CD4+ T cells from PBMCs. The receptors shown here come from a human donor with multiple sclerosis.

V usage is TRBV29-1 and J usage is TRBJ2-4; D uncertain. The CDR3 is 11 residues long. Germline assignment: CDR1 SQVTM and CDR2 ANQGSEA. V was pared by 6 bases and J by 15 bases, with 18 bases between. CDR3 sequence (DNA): TGCAGCGTCGAGTTTAACTGGGGAAGGTACTTC. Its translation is CSVEFNWGRYF.

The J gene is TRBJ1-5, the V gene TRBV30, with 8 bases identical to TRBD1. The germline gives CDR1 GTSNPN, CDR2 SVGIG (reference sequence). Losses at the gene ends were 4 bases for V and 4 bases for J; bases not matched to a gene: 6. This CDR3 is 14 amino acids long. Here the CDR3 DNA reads TGTGCCTGGACTTCGGGACAGGAGAATCAGCCCCAGCATTTT. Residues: CAWTSGQENQPQHF. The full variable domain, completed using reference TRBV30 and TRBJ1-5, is SQTIHQWPATLVQPVGSPLSLECTVEGTSNPNLYWYRQAAGRGLQLLFYSVGIGQISSEVPQNLSASRPQDRQFILSSKKLLLSDSGFYLCAWTSGQENQPQHFGDGTRLSIL.

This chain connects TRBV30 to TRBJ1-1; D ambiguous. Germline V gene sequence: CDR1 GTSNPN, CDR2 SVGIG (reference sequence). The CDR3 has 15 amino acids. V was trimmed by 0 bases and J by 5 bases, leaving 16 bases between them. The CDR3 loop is CAWSVLGEGGTEAFF. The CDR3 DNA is TGTGCCTGGAGTGTACTCGGGGAGGGAGGAACTGAAGCTTTCTTT.

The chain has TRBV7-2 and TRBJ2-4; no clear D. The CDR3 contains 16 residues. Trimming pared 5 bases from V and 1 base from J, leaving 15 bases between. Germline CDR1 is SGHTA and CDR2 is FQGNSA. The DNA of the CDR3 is TGTGCCAGCAGCGCCCGCATGTCCCGGGCCAAAAACATTCAGTACTTC. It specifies CASSARMSRAKNIQYF.